Following are 32 T cell receptor beta chains from one sample sequenced in a study of blood T cells in healthy people across ages. The use of a sample-barcoded 5' primer and a J-beta primer mix characterized a second PCR of about 7 to 12 cycles. TCRdb fed the 5' RACE reads into MiXCR, producing one record per CDR3 protein. The sample holds 780,000 or so distinct CDR3 sequences, roughly 25% seen once. The data also belong to a second study, concerning T cells of mothers and their children.

Sequencing used blood. These receptors all stem from a boy between 10 and 17 years old in good health.

The CDR3 loop reads CSARKSGLADTQYF. For the CDR3, the DNA is TGCAGTGCTAGAAAGTCGGGGCTCGCAGATACGCAGTATTTT. V and J are TRBV20-1 and TRBJ2-3; D may match TRBD1 or TRBD2 (5 bases each). Trimming took off 2 bases at V and 4 bases at J, with 13 bases between the two ends. This CDR3 comprises 14 residues. The germline gives CDR1 DFQATT, CDR2 SNEGSKA (reference sequence).

V usage is TRBV7-3 and J usage is TRBJ2-1; D uncertain. Germline-derived CDR1 and CDR2 are SGHTA and FQGTGA. The CDR3 covers 15 residues. V lost 0 bases and J lost 2, with 8 bases in between. The CDR3 sequence: CASSLTTITYNEQFF. CDR3 DNA sequence: TGTGCCAGCAGCTTAACGACCATCACCTACAATGAGCAGTTCTTC.

This clonotype has only a few counts. V gene TRBV7-9 combines with J gene TRBJ2-5; 8 bases align to TRBD1. Looked up from germline, CDR1 is SEHNR and CDR2 is FQNEAQ (reference sequence). With 3 bases clipped from V and 3 bases from J, the junction kept 6 bases outside the gene matches. The CDR3 covers 15 residues. The chain's CDR3 is CASSFSGTGEETQYF. The CDR3 DNA is TGTGCCAGCAGCTTCTCCGGGACAGGCGAAGAGACCCAGTACTTC.

With regard to this clonotype: A read error may account for a junction end that differs from germline. The chain carries TRBV28 and TRBJ2-5; no reliable D call. The CDR3 spans 15 residues. Per the germline V gene, CDR1 is MDHEN and CDR2 is SYDVKM. CDR3 DNA: TGCGCCAGCAGTCCACTACCCCAGACAAAGGGGACCCAGTACTTC. Translation: CASSPLPQTKGTQYF. Variable domain in full (rest from reference TRBV28 and TRBJ2-5): DVKVTQSSRYLVKRTGEKVFLECVQDMDHENMFWYRQDPGLGLRLIYFSYDVKMKEKGDIPEGYSVSREKKERFSLILESASTNQTSMYLCASSPLPQTKGTQYFGPGTRLLVL.

This sequence joins TRBV27 and TRBJ1-1; D is ambiguous. V lost 2 bases, J lost 1 base, and 5 bases lay in between. In germline, CDR1 is MNHEY, CDR2 SMNVEV (reference sequence). The CDR3 consists of 13 residues. CDR3 sequence reads: CASSLHSNTEAFF. The DNA for the CDR3 is TGTGCCAGCAGTTTACACTCGAACACTGAAGCTTTCTTT.

The V gene is TRBV5-1, the J gene TRBJ2-5, with a possible D match to TRBD2 (6 bases). Germline CDR1 and CDR2: SGHRS and YFSETQ. The CDR3 covers 15 residues. Between the trimmed V and J ends, which lost 3 bases and 1 base, there was a span of 13 bases. As DNA, the CDR3 is TGCGCCAGCAGCTCGGCCTTAGCGGTCCAAGAGACCCAGTACTTC. Translation gives CASSSALAVQETQYF.

The CDR3 sequence: CASSERTSGGASVYNEQFF. The CDR3 region has the DNA TGTGCCAGCAGTGAAAGAACCAGCGGGGGGGCCTCAGTCTACAATGAGCAGTTCTTC. The J gene is TRBJ2-1, the V gene TRBV25-1; 10 bases fit TRBD2. V shed 2 bases and J 3 bases; nucleotides not matched to a gene: 13. Germline V gene lookup returns CDR1 MGHDK and CDR2 SYGVNS. CDR3 length equals 19 residues.

This clonotype has more than one count but fewer than ten. The V gene is TRBV28, the J gene TRBJ2-5; D is perhaps TRBD1 or TRBD2 (5 bases each). Germline-derived CDR1 and CDR2 are MDHEN and SYDVKM. V shed 6 bases and J shed 8 bases, with 19 bases lying between them. This CDR3 has 14 residues. The CDR3 region is CASSLGTVGRTQYF. CDR3 DNA sequence: TGTGCCAGCAGCCTCGGGACGGTGGGTCGAACCCAGTACTTC.

This clonotype was detected only a few times. The V call is TRBV12-3 or TRBV12-4, the J call TRBJ2-7; TRBD2 is a possible D gene (5 bases). This CDR3 spans 16 amino acids. Trimming pared 4 bases from V and 4 bases from J, leaving 20 bases between. CDR3 sequence reads: CASSSTGRGRRYEQYF. Written as DNA, the CDR3 is TGTGCCAGCAGTTCGACTGGTCGCGGTCGGAGGTACGAGCAGTACTTC.

The rearrangement joins TRBV12-3 or TRBV12-4 to TRBJ1-2; D unresolved. Trimming removed 3 bases at V and 3 bases at J, with 14 bases between. The CDR3 runs to 15 residues. The CDR3 loop is CASSFPGRRDYGYTF. CDR3 coding DNA: TGTGCCAGCAGTTTCCCTGGACGGAGGGACTATGGCTACACCTTC.

The sample holds a few counts of this clonotype. This sequence joins TRBV13 and TRBJ2-3; D remains unclear. CDR1 PRHDT and CDR2 FYEKMQ come from the germline V gene (reference sequence). This CDR3 has 14 residues. V lost 1 base and J 1 base, leaving 6 bases between the germline ends. Written as DNA, the CDR3 is TGTGCCAGCAGCTTAGCGGTGGGCACAGATACGCAGTATTTT. This encodes CASSLAVGTDTQYF.

The rearrangement joins TRBV4-2 to TRBJ1-6, with 8 nucleotides matching TRBD1. Per germline, CDR1 LGHNA and CDR2 YNFKEQ. The CDR3 runs to 15 residues. Germline trimming cut 2 bases from V and 9 bases from J; bases unmatched to any gene: 6. The CDR3 nucleotides read TGTGCCAGCAGCCAAACAGACAGGGGTGGTTCACCCCTCCACTTT. Protein product: CASSQTDRGGSPLHF.

This chain joins TRBV20-1 and TRBJ2-1; TRBD1 matches at 11 bases. CDR3 length: 15 residues. Trimming took 4 bases from V and 6 from J; bases not matched to a gene: 8. Germline assignment: CDR1 DFQATT and CDR2 SNEGSKA (reference sequence). The CDR3 reads CSATSGDRGVNEQFF. Here the CDR3 DNA reads TGCAGTGCTACTTCCGGGGACAGGGGGGTCAATGAGCAGTTCTTC.

This chain uses TRBV7-9 with TRBJ2-3, with D perhaps TRBD1 or TRBD2 (5 bases each). The ends were cut back, 4 bases at V and 6 bases at J, with 14 bases in the middle. This CDR3 region has 14 residues. Germline V CDR1 and CDR2: SEHNR, FQNEAQ (reference sequence). In DNA form, the CDR3 reads TGTGCCAGCAGCTACCAGGGAGCCCCGGATACGCAGTATTTT. Translated, it gives CASSYQGAPDTQYF.

V usage is TRBV28 and J usage is TRBJ1-2; 7 bases match TRBD1. The CDR3 runs 14 residues. The J segment lost 9 bases and the V segment lost 4 bases, leaving 11 bases of the junction unmatched. Looked up from germline, CDR1 is MDHEN and CDR2 is SYDVKM. The DNA of the CDR3 is TGTGCCAGCAGTTCAGGGGGGGTCCTCGGCAGCTACACCTTC. Translation: CASSSGGVLGSYTF.

Concerning this clonotype itself: An end of the junction differs from the germline gene, which may be a read error. This chain connects TRBV28 to TRBJ2-7; D may correspond to TRBD1 or TRBD2 (5 bases each). This CDR3 is 14 amino acids long. Germline lookup yields CDR1 MDHEN and CDR2 SYDVKM. The CDR3 nucleotides are TGTGCCAGCAGTTTCGGGACGAACTCCTACGGGCAGTACTTC. Its protein product is CASSFGTNSYGQYF.

V gene TRBV28 combines with J gene TRBJ2-5; D remains unclear. The CDR3 runs to 14 residues. V was pared by 7 bases and J by 1 base, with 13 bases between. Germline-derived CDR1 and CDR2 are MDHEN and SYDVKM. CDR3 residues: CASTQVGSQETQYF. The CDR3, as DNA: TGTGCCAGCACCCAGGTGGGGTCCCAAGAGACCCAGTACTTC.

This chain links TRBV29-1 with TRBJ2-7; D is perhaps TRBD1 (6 bases). The germline gives CDR1 SQVTM, CDR2 ANQGSEA. V was trimmed by 3 bases and J by 5 bases, leaving 14 bases between them. The CDR3 sequence is 13 residues long. Here the CDR3 DNA reads TGCAGCGTTGAGCGACAGGCAGGGGACGAGCAGTACTTC. Translation: CSVERQAGDEQYF.

The gene calls are TRBV20-1 and TRBJ2-7, with 8 bases fitting TRBD1. Germline V gene sequence: CDR1 DFQATT, CDR2 SNEGSKA (reference sequence). CDR3 length: 19 amino acids. Losses at the gene ends were 1 base for V and 2 bases for J; bases not matched to a gene: 19. The CDR3 protein is CSARGLQGEPGLNPYEQYF. In nucleotides, the CDR3 is TGCAGTGCTAGAGGTTTACAGGGGGAACCGGGACTGAACCCCTACGAGCAGTACTTC.

This clonotype has a handful of counts. The chain is built from TRBV20-1 and TRBJ2-1; the match to TRBD2 covers 10 bases. With V trimmed by 6 bases and J by 3 bases, 5 bases remained unmatched. The CDR3 runs to 14 residues. Germline V gene data show CDR1 as DFQATT and CDR2 as SNEGSKA (reference sequence). The CDR3 loop is CSAPLAGDYNEQFF. CDR3 DNA: TGCAGTGCCCCTCTAGCGGGAGACTACAATGAGCAGTTCTTC.

This clonotype has a count of ten or more. This sequence joins TRBV21-1 and TRBJ2-1; the DNA was not used to check the table's D call, TRBD1. TRBV21-1 is flagged as a pseudogene. The CDR3 extends over 15 amino acids. The CDR3 loop is CASSNRTRSYNEQFF. In nucleotides, the CDR3 is TGTGCCAGCAGCAATCGGACACGCTCCTACAATGAGCAGTTCTTC.

This clonotype was recorded a few times. The chain combines TRBV28 with TRBJ2-2, with D perhaps matching TRBD1 or TRBD2 (5 bases each). V was trimmed by 6 bases and J by 2 bases, leaving 19 bases between them. Per germline, CDR1 MDHEN and CDR2 SYDVKM. The CDR3 loop spans 17 amino acids. CDR3 coding DNA: TGTGCCAGCAGAATGAGGAAAACCGGGACCAACACCGGGGAGCTGTTTTTT. As protein: CASRMRKTGTNTGELFF.

This clonotype has just a few counts. The rearrangement links TRBV20-1 to TRBJ2-6; unclear D gene. This CDR3 is 11 amino acids long. V dropped 5 bases and J dropped 4 bases, with 3 bases sitting between them. Germline assignment: CDR1 DFQATT and CDR2 SNEGSKA (reference sequence). CDR3 nucleotide sequence: TGCAGTGCTGGCGGGGCCAACGTCCTGACTTTC. Its protein product is CSAGGANVLTF.

This clonotype was observed a handful of times. This chain links TRBV9 with TRBJ1-5, with D possibly matching TRBD1 (5 bases). The germline V and J ends were trimmed by 3 bases and 8 bases, with 12 bases remaining between them. In germline, CDR1 is SGDLS, CDR2 YYNGEE. This CDR3 region has 13 residues. The DNA for the CDR3 is TGTGCCAGCAGCGGGGGCAGCTCGGAGCCCCAGCATTTT. Its protein is CASSGGSSEPQHF. Using reference TRBV9 and TRBJ1-5 for the parts outside the CDR3, the full variable domain is DSGVTQTPKHLITATGQRVTLRCSPRSGDLSVYWYQQSLDQGLQFLIQYYNGEERAKGNILERFSAQQFPDLHSELNLSSLELGDSALYFCASSGGSSEPQHFGDGTRLSIL.

V is TRBV6-1 and J is TRBJ2-7; no reliable D call. This CDR3 spans 12 amino acids. V was cut by 3 bases and J by 6 bases, with 9 bases left in between. CDR1 MNHNS and CDR2 SASEGT come from the germline V gene. The CDR3 region is CASSDYRGEQYF. CDR3 nucleotides: TGTGCCAGCAGTGATTACAGAGGCGAGCAGTACTTC.

The rearrangement uses TRBV20-1 and TRBJ2-4, with TRBD2 matching 12 bases. Losses at the gene ends were 6 bases for V and 4 bases for J; bases not matched to a gene: 4. CDR3 length: 14 amino acids. CDR1 is DFQATT and CDR2 is SNEGSKA in the germline V gene (reference sequence). The CDR3 nucleotides are TGCAGTGCGGCCGGGACTAGCGGGAAAAACATTCAGTACTTC. Translation: CSAAGTSGKNIQYF.

Points on this clonotype: Here the CDR3 omits its conserved ending phenylalanine or tryptophan, so a read error is the likely source. J is TRBJ2-1 and V is TRBV20-1; the match to TRBD1 covers 9 bases. Trimming at V came to 4 bases and at J to 6 bases, leaving 16 bases not matched to a gene. The CDR3 length is 17 residues. CDR1 and CDR2 from the germline V gene are DFQATT and SNEGSKA (reference sequence). CDR3 sequence reads: CSATAPGHGTGINEQFS. Written as DNA, the CDR3 is TGCAGTGCTACCGCGCCCGGACACGGGACAGGGATCAATGAGCAGTTCTCC.

V gene TRBV20-1 combines with J gene TRBJ1-5; possibly TRBD1 for D (5 bases). The V end was cut by 5 bases, the J end by 1 base, with 12 bases between. CDR3 length: 14 amino acids. CDR1 is DFQATT, CDR2 SNEGSKA, per germline (reference sequence). CDR3 sequence (DNA): TGCAGTGCTGGCCCGGCAGGGAGCAATCAGCCCCAGCATTTT. This codes for CSAGPAGSNQPQHF.

The table lists this clonotype with a few counts. The chain combines TRBV5-5 with TRBJ2-4, with 8 nucleotides matching TRBD1. Germline-derived CDR1 and CDR2 are SGHKS and YYEKEE (reference sequence). The junction had 5 bases not matched to a gene; V was cut back by 3 bases and J by 6 bases. CDR3 length: 14 amino acids. DNA for the CDR3: TGTGCCAGCAGCTACGGACAGGGAGGAAACATTCAGTACTTC. Protein: CASSYGQGGNIQYF.

This clonotype was counted once. No conserved phenylalanine or tryptophan ends this CDR3, so it is likely a read error. The J gene is TRBJ2-4, the V gene TRBV7-8; D unresolved. The V end was cut by 5 bases, the J end by 6 bases, with 11 bases between. The CDR3 sequence is 13 residues long. CDR1 SGHVS and CDR2 FQNEAQ come from the germline V gene. The CDR3 spells CASSADGTNIQYL. CDR3 in DNA: TGTGCCAGCAGCGCCGACGGAACAAACATTCAGTACCTC.

This sequence joins TRBV7-8 and TRBJ1-2; tentative D call: TRBD1 (5 bases). The V gene's germline CDR1 is SGHVS and CDR2 FQNEAQ. The germline V and J ends were trimmed by 1 base and 2 bases, with 14 bases remaining between them. This CDR3 region has 16 residues. The CDR3 DNA sequence: TGTGCCAGCAGCTTAGAGGTCAGGGACCTAAACTATGGCTACACCTTC. Translated: CASSLEVRDLNYGYTF.

V is TRBV30 and J is TRBJ1-1; D is perhaps TRBD1 (6 bases). Per germline, CDR1 GTSNPN and CDR2 SVGIG (reference sequence). With 6 bases removed from V and 10 bases from J, the gap between germline ends came to 18 bases. The CDR3 loop spans 12 amino acids. The CDR3 bases are TGTGCCTGCTCGGACAGTTCAGCGACAGCTTTCTTT. It is translated as CACSDSSATAFF.